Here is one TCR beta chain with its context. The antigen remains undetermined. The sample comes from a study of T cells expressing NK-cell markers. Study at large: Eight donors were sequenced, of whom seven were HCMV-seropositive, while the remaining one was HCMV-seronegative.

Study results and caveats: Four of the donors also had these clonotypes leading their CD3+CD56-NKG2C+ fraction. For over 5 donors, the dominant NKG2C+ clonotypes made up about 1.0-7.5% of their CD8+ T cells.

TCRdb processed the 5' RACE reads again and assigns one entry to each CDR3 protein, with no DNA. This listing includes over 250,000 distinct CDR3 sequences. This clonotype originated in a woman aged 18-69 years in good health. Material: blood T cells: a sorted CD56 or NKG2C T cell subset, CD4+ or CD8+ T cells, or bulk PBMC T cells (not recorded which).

CDR3 region: CASSPRLAGEYQETQYF. The chain has TRBV4-2 and TRBJ2-5; TCRdb gives TRBD2 as the D gene, but with no DNA this cannot be confirmed. Per germline, CDR1 LGHNA and CDR2 YNFKEQ. This CDR3 is built from 17 residues.